This T cell receptor (beta chain) was observed in a study of blood T cell repertoires in COVID-19 (dated by TCRdb to 2020 to 2022). Regarding the study in general: Samples covering the acute and convalescent phases of COVID-19 were provided by collaborators in the United States, Italy and Spain. The repertoires were released in a freely available public database meant as a resource for research on the immune response to SARS-CoV-2. Where available, HLA class I and class II types were taken from metadata supplied by the sample provider and were not determined by assay-based typing. The samples were drawn from two sources: the first 160 participants of the ongoing ImmuneRACE study, and 950 to 1,500 subjects contributed by 6 global collaborators. Deeply sampled blood TCRbeta repertoires from subjects exposed to, actively infected with, or recovered from COVID-19 were included in the dataset. A de-identified subject ID, COVID-19 status, age in years and sex were almost always included in the sample metadata. The prospective study material was composed of cDNA or gDNA derived from T cells, B-cell-depleted T cells, or PBMCs. Here is what the overall study found, with its caveats: The quantity of clinical and demographic metadata differed by source and by participant and was supplied without curation.

TCRbeta CDR3 regions were amplified from genomic DNA using the immunoSEQ Assay, a bias-controlled multiplex PCR. The study's own analysis went as follows. The number of nucleated cells in each sample was estimated from the amplification of reference gene primers within the assay. To quantify the absolute abundance of each unique TCRbeta CDR3 rearrangement, sequence reads were collapsed and filtered. For each sample, productive Simpson clonality was calculated as the square root of Simpson's diversity index across productive rearrangements. Imported from immuneACCESS, the table was reduced by TCRdb to in-frame sequences with V and J called. These copies leave out some clones; in studies compared against another copy, an unresolved V gene accounts for under half, and the cause of the remainder is not known. The D gene and trimming were derived from the DNA, and the V and J assignments and clone size from that table. This sample lists about 140,000 clones; around 81% were detected once. The top ten constitute about 1.4% of the sample.

Each collaborating institution followed its own protocols to collect whole blood in K2EDTA tubes. Collaborator samples were shipped for TCRbeta analysis as frozen whole blood, isolated PBMCs, or DNA extracted from either sample type. Sequences SGHVS (CDR1) and FNYEAQ (CDR2) are obtained from the germline V gene. Including cysteine and phenylalanine, the CDR3 has 14 amino acids. The DNA shown is the 42-base CDR3, in frame from base 1. V lost 5 bases and J lost 1 base, and the count of bases not matched to a germline gene is 5. Worth noting for this clone: Its antigen remains unidentified. No much larger clone exists at a distance of one base, and base qualities are not known.

This sequence originates from a human donor in a cohort sampled during active COVID-19. The sequencing input was peripheral blood. The sequence joins TRBV7-6 to TRBJ2-7, and TRBD1 matches 7 of the central bases. CDR3 reads: CASSRGGGSYEQYF. In nucleotide form, the sequence is TGTGCCAGCAGCCGAGGGGGCGGGTCCTACGAGCAGTACTTC.